These 23 T cell receptor beta chains were sequenced from one sample in a study of technical replicates of blood from a handful of donors. Assay: immunoSEQ multiplex PCR; the TCRdb copy retains only in-frame clones and omits some. The repertoire holds roughly 73,000 clones, with roughly 93% as singletons. The sequenced material came from T cells isolated from PBMCs. The receptor set was obtained from a human donor in good health.

The J gene is TRBJ1-2, the V gene TRBV4-1; D not certain. Trimming cost V 1 base and J 5 bases, with 17 bases left between them. The CDR3 sequence is 16 residues long. Per the germline V gene, CDR1 is MGHRA and CDR2 is YSYEKL. CDR3 region: CASSQGVGPPGYGYTF. In DNA, the CDR3 is TGCGCCAGCAGCCAAGGAGTGGGCCCCCCTGGATATGGCTACACCTTC.

The chain employs TRBV30 and TRBJ1-4; the D is unclear. CDR1 is GTSNPN and CDR2 is SVGIG in the germline V gene (reference sequence). The CDR3 sequence is 15 residues long. The V end lost 0 bases, the J end lost 7 bases, and 15 bases lay between the germline ends. CDR3 amino acids: CAWSVPGLTGEKLFF. The CDR3 DNA follows: TGTGCCTGGAGTGTACCCGGACTAACGGGTGAAAAACTGTTTTTT.

The genes are TRBV5-1 and TRBJ2-1; 13 bases agree with TRBD2. This CDR3 contains 15 residues. J lost 8 bases, V lost 4 bases, and 6 bases had no gene match. Germline lookup yields CDR1 SGHRS and CDR2 YFSETQ. The chain's CDR3 is CASSLGLAGEHEQFF. CDR3 bases: TGCGCCAGCAGCCTTGGACTAGCGGGAGAGCATGAGCAGTTCTTC.

The chain combines TRBV27 with TRBJ2-2, with 8 positions matching TRBD2. Germline V gene data show CDR1 as MNHEY and CDR2 as SMNVEV (reference sequence). Trimming took 5 bases from V and 5 from J; bases not matched to a gene: 10. This CDR3 contains 16 residues. The CDR3 DNA reads as TGTGCCAGCAGTCATATAGCGGGAAACCCTACCGGGGAGCTGTTTTTT. Its protein product is CASSHIAGNPTGELFF.

The rearrangement joins TRBV15 to TRBJ1-1, with 7 bases aligning to TRBD1. The CDR3 loop spans 16 amino acids. Germline values: CDR1 LNHNV, CDR2 YYDKDF (reference sequence). The ends lost 0 bases at V and 3 bases at J; junction bases unmatched: 7. CDR3 coding DNA: TGTGCCACCAGCAGAGATTCAGGGGGGCCGGACACTGAAGCTTTCTTT. It translates to CATSRDSGGPDTEAFF.

This chain joins TRBV30 and TRBJ2-5; a weak D match, TRBD1 (5 bases). Trimming stripped 4 bases from V and 4 bases from J, with 19 bases between. The CDR3 loop spans 15 amino acids. Germline-derived CDR1 and CDR2 are GTSNPN and SVGIG (reference sequence). The CDR3 is CAWKRRQTITETQYF. The DNA of the CDR3 is TGTGCCTGGAAGCGAAGACAGACAATAACAGAGACCCAGTACTTC.

The rearrangement uses TRBV6-5 and TRBJ1-1; tentatively, D is TRBD1 (5 bases). Deletions cut 1 base from V and 1 base from J, with 10 bases between. Looked up from germline, CDR1 is MNHEY and CDR2 is SVGAGI. The CDR3 has 15 residues. CDR3 amino acids: CASSYYLRGNTEAFF. The CDR3 DNA is TGTGCCAGCAGTTACTACCTAAGGGGGAACACTGAAGCTTTCTTT.

V usage is TRBV28 and J usage is TRBJ2-7; 10 bases agree with TRBD1. The CDR3 has 14 amino acids. J gave up 7 bases and V 6 bases, and 9 bases lay outside the gene matches. Germline V CDR1 and CDR2: MDHEN, SYDVKM. For the CDR3, the DNA is TGTGCCAGCAGCGACCGACAGGGGGCTAAAGAGCAGTACTTC. It specifies CASSDRQGAKEQYF.

This chain uses TRBV10-1 with TRBJ1-6; no definite D call. The germline V gene has CDR1 WNHNN and CDR2 SYGVQD (reference sequence). The CDR3 is made up of 14 amino acids. V lost 3 bases to trimming and J lost 10 bases, with 13 bases between them. In nucleotides, the CDR3 is TGCGCCAGCAGTGAAAGACCCGGAGCATCACCCCTCCACTTT. It is translated as CASSERPGASPLHF.

The CDR3 DNA follows: TGTGCCAGTGTTGGGAGACAGGGGAATCAGCCCCAGCATTTT. This codes for CASVGRQGNQPQHF. J is TRBJ1-5 and V is TRBV19, with 8 bases fitting TRBD1. Germline values: CDR1 LNHDA, CDR2 SQIVND (reference sequence). The CDR3 consists of 14 residues. Trimming took 8 bases from V and 4 from J; bases not matched to a gene: 7.

The rearrangement links TRBV9 to TRBJ2-3; 10 bases map to TRBD2. V shed 2 bases, J shed 1 base, and the junction held 4 bases outside the gene matches. This CDR3 is 16 amino acids long. Germline V lookup: CDR1 SGDLS, CDR2 YYNGEE. DNA of the CDR3: TGTGCCAGCAGCGTTTCGGGGACTAGCGGCACAGATACGCAGTATTTT. It yields the protein CASSVSGTSGTDTQYF. Full variable domain (outside the CDR3, taken from reference TRBV9 and TRBJ2-3): DSGVTQTPKHLITATGQRVTLRCSPRSGDLSVYWYQQSLDQGLQFLIQYYNGEERAKGNILERFSAQQFPDLHSELNLSSLELGDSALYFCASSVSGTSGTDTQYFGPGTRLTVL.

This chain connects TRBV5-4 to TRBJ2-2, with D possibly being TRBD2 (6 bases). CDR3 length: 19 amino acids. Germline loops: CDR1 SGHNT, CDR2 YYREEE (reference sequence). V was trimmed by 4 bases and J by 0 bases, leaving 22 bases between them. Here the CDR3 reads CASSPIRGSGFANTGELFF. In nucleotides, the CDR3 is TGTGCCAGCAGCCCCATTCGGGGGAGCGGGTTCGCGAACACCGGGGAGCTGTTTTTT.

V is TRBV18 and J is TRBJ2-5, with D tentatively TRBD2 (5 bases). V lost 3 bases and J 0 bases, leaving 14 bases between the germline ends. Germline V gene data show CDR1 as KGHSH and CDR2 as LQKENI. This CDR3 spans 16 amino acids. CDR3 sequence: CASSPQEAVNQETQYF. CDR3 in DNA: TGTGCCAGCTCACCCCAGGAAGCGGTTAACCAAGAGACCCAGTACTTC.

The chain joins TRBV5-6 to TRBJ1-4; 9 bases agree with TRBD1. The germline CDR1 and CDR2 sequences are SGHDT and YYEEEE. The length of the CDR3 is 14 residues. J gave up 8 bases and V 4 bases, and 6 bases lay outside the gene matches. This CDR3 reads CASSAGQGSEKLFF. CDR3 sequence (DNA): TGTGCCAGCAGCGCGGGACAGGGAAGCGAAAAACTGTTTTTT.

V usage is TRBV7-8 and J usage is TRBJ2-1; the match to TRBD2 covers 11 bases. The CDR3 has 16 amino acids. Germline trimming cut 8 bases from V and 5 bases from J; bases unmatched to any gene: 11. Germline lookup yields CDR1 SGHVS and CDR2 FQNEAQ. The CDR3 nucleotides are TGTGCCAGCCTCTGGGCTAGCGGGGGGAAAGACAATGAGCAGTTCTTC. It specifies CASLWASGGKDNEQFF.

This chain connects TRBV9 to TRBJ2-1, with D tentatively TRBD2 (5 bases). The V and J ends lost 3 bases and 6 bases respectively, with 19 bases between them. The V gene's germline CDR1 is SGDLS and CDR2 YYNGEE. This CDR3 contains 16 residues. DNA for the CDR3: TGTGCCAGCAGCGCCAGACCTCCGAGGGCCGGCAATGAGCAGTTCTTC. It yields the protein CASSARPPRAGNEQFF.

The rearrangement links TRBV5-6 to TRBJ2-5; possibly TRBD2 for D (7 bases). CDR1 and CDR2 (germline): SGHDT, YYEEEE. This CDR3 region has 14 residues. Between the trimmed V and J ends, which lost 4 bases and 3 bases, there was a span of 13 bases. The CDR3 DNA sequence: TGTGCCAGCAGCCTGACGGGGGGCAAAGAGACCCAGTACTTC. It codes for CASSLTGGKETQYF.

The chain recombines TRBV9 with TRBJ1-6; D gene unclear. The V end lost 4 bases, the J end lost 7 bases, and 12 bases lay between the germline ends. The CDR3 has 14 residues. Germline V gives CDR1 SGDLS, CDR2 YYNGEE. CDR3 sequence (DNA): TGTGCCAGCAGCCCCCAACAGCTCAATTCACCCCTCCACTTT. Amino acid sequence: CASSPQQLNSPLHF.

This chain joins TRBV30 and TRBJ2-3; no clear D. Per germline, CDR1 GTSNPN and CDR2 SVGIG (reference sequence). The CDR3 is made up of 11 amino acids. V was clipped by 7 bases and J by 8 bases, with 13 bases between them. CDR3 nucleotide sequence: TGTGCCTTTCAGTTATTTGGTACGCAGTATTTT. This encodes CAFQLFGTQYF.

The J gene is TRBJ2-1, the V gene TRBV6-1, with TRBD2 identical over 8 bases. This CDR3 has 13 residues. The germline gives CDR1 MNHNS, CDR2 SASEGT. J was trimmed by 4 bases and V by 6 bases; bases with no gene match: 2. The CDR3 region has the DNA TGTGCCAGCAGGCAGCGGGGGTACAATGAGCAGTTCTTC. Protein product: CASRQRGYNEQFF.

The rearrangement joins TRBV7-2 to TRBJ1-1; perhaps TRBD1 as D (5 bases). CDR1 and CDR2 (germline): SGHTA, FQGNSA. CDR3 length equals 17 residues. V lost 2 bases, J lost 2 bases, and 18 bases lay in between. The chain's CDR3 is CASSLQAGWGPNTEAFF. The CDR3 DNA sequence: TGTGCCAGCAGCTTACAGGCGGGGTGGGGACCCAACACTGAAGCTTTCTTT.

The rearrangement uses TRBV7-9 and TRBJ2-7, with 10 nucleotides matching TRBD1. Germline CDR1 is SEHNR and CDR2 is FQNEAQ (reference sequence). With V trimmed by 5 bases and J by 5 bases, 6 bases remained unmatched. The CDR3 sequence is 14 residues long. CDR3 amino acids: CASSAGQGSNEQYF. CDR3 bases: TGTGCCAGCAGCGCGGGACAGGGGTCCAACGAGCAGTACTTC.

CDR3 protein: CASSQSSGSLEQYF. CDR3 DNA: TGTGCCAGCAGCCAATCTAGCGGGAGTTTAGAGCAGTACTTC. The chain employs TRBV14 and TRBJ2-7; TRBD2 agrees at 10 bases. Germline V gene lookup returns CDR1 SGHDN and CDR2 FVKESK. V gave up 2 bases and J gave up 7 bases; unmatched junction bases: 5. CDR3 length: 14 residues.